Presented here are 22 T cell receptor beta chains from one specimen sequenced in a study of T cell repertoires in cytomegalovirus infection. TCRdb redid the calling of the reads with MiXCR, one entry per CDR3 protein. The sample carries about 470,000 distinct CDR3 sequences, roughly 42% recorded once. Antigens of these TCRs are unknown. The sequencing used cultured PBMCs, collected from culture after CMV antigen stimulation. The receptors derive from a human donor in good health (CMV status not recorded). Some clones in this sample may be carry-over from other donors' samples.

This clonotype showed up just a few times. The J gene is TRBJ2-7, the V gene TRBV2, with TRBD1 identical over 7 bases. Per germline, CDR1 SNHLY and CDR2 FYNNEI. The CDR3 spans 11 residues. The trim removed 8 bases at V and 4 bases at J, leaving 2 bases unmatched. CDR3 amino acids: CASGDSYEQYF. The DNA of the CDR3 is TGTGCCAGCGGGGACAGTTACGAGCAGTACTTC.

This chain links TRBV7-2 with TRBJ2-7; no definite D call. Trimming pared 4 bases from V and 3 bases from J, leaving 7 bases between. Germline assignment: CDR1 SGHTA and CDR2 FQGNSA. This CDR3 contains 12 residues. The DNA of the CDR3 is TGTGCCAGCAGCTCCAAGAACTACGAGCAGTACTTC. As protein: CASSSKNYEQYF.

This clonotype came up a few times. The rearrangement uses TRBV7-2 and TRBJ2-2; D possibly corresponds to TRBD2 (6 bases). Looked up from germline, CDR1 is SGHTA and CDR2 is FQGNSA. Deletions cut 4 bases from V and 2 bases from J, with 14 bases between. This CDR3 region has 16 residues. Written as DNA, the CDR3 is TGTGCCAGCAGCTCCATCGGGACTCAAAACACCGGGGAGCTGTTTTTT. Translating gives CASSSIGTQNTGELFF. The complete variable domain, with remaining parts taken from reference TRBV7-2 and TRBJ2-2, reads GAGVSQSPSNKVTEKGKDVELRCDPISGHTALYWYRQSLGQGLEFLIYFQGNSAPDKSGLPSDRFSAERTGGSVSTLTIQRTQQEDSAVYLCASSSIGTQNTGELFFGEGSRLTVL.

The chain uses TRBV27 and TRBJ2-3; D call uncertain. The length of the CDR3 is 16 residues. Germline CDR1 MNHEY, CDR2 SMNVEV (reference sequence). The V and J ends lost 5 bases and 2 bases respectively, with 17 bases between them. CDR3 DNA: TGTGCCAGCAGTACACACAGCATACTAAACACAGATACGCAGTATTTT. Its translation is CASSTHSILNTDTQYF.

The gene calls are TRBV20-1 and TRBJ2-5; D is unresolved. V lost 6 bases and J 4 bases, leaving 12 bases between the germline ends. Per the germline V gene, CDR1 is DFQATT and CDR2 is SNEGSKA (reference sequence). The CDR3 contains 12 residues. The CDR3 DNA reads as TGCAGTGCAGTGGACCCTGCAGAGACCCAGTACTTC. It encodes CSAVDPAETQYF.

This clonotype has only a few counts. The chain recombines TRBV10-3 with TRBJ2-3; D tentatively fits TRBD1 or TRBD2 (5 bases each). V dropped 3 bases and J dropped 0 bases, with 13 bases sitting between them. CDR1 is ENHRY and CDR2 is SYGVKD in the germline V gene. CDR3 length: 16 residues. The CDR3 loop reads CAISDVQGPSTDTQYF. The CDR3 region has the DNA TGTGCCATCAGTGATGTCCAGGGACCCAGCACAGATACGCAGTATTTT.

The chain is built from TRBV19 and TRBJ2-5; D gene ambiguous. Germline CDR1 reads LNHDA; CDR2 reads SQIVND (reference sequence). This CDR3 has 15 amino acids. The V end lost 5 bases, the J end lost 1 base, and 14 bases lay between the germline ends. CDR3 region: CASSFVLESQETQYF. The CDR3 DNA reads TGTGCCAGTAGTTTCGTTTTAGAATCCCAAGAGACCCAGTACTTC.

This chain uses TRBV27 with TRBJ1-6; the D gene is possibly TRBD1 (5 bases). Germline CDR1 reads MNHEY; CDR2 reads SMNVEV (reference sequence). V lost 3 bases and J lost 7, with 19 bases in between. This CDR3 spans 17 amino acids. CDR3 sequence: CASSLRVSGLGNSPLHF. CDR3 DNA sequence: TGTGCCAGCAGTTTGAGAGTCTCGGGGCTTGGGAATTCACCCCTCCACTTT.

V and J are TRBV24-1 and TRBJ2-5; 7 bases agree with TRBD1. The V segment lost 4 bases and the J segment 5 bases; nucleotides outside the gene matches: 15. CDR3 length: 17 residues. CDR1 and CDR2 (germline): KGHDR, SFDVKD. The CDR3: CATSDPSQDRFGETQYF. CDR3 coding DNA: TGTGCCACCAGTGACCCCTCCCAGGACAGGTTTGGGGAGACCCAGTACTTC.

This clonotype has only a few counts. The chain is built from TRBV7-2 and TRBJ2-2; D is ambiguous. Germline loops: CDR1 SGHTA, CDR2 FQGNSA. The V end was cut by 1 base, the J end by 3 bases, with 9 bases between. CDR3 length: 15 residues. The CDR3 region has the DNA TGTGCCAGCAGCTTAGGACCAGGCGACACCGGGGAGCTGTTTTTT. Translation: CASSLGPGDTGELFF.

This clonotype has just a few counts. The chain employs TRBV6-5 and TRBJ2-2, with 13 bases that match TRBD2. J gave up 1 base and V 6 bases, and 8 bases lay outside the gene matches. Germline V lookup: CDR1 MNHEY, CDR2 SVGAGI. The CDR3 length is 18 residues. This chain's CDR3 is CASSRGTSGNLNTGELFF. The DNA of the CDR3 is TGTGCCAGCAGCAGAGGGACTAGCGGGAATCTGAACACCGGGGAGCTGTTTTTT.

This clonotype occurred a few times. The chain joins TRBV11-2 to TRBJ1-2; a possible D gene is TRBD1 (6 bases). Per germline, CDR1 SGHAT and CDR2 FQNNGV. V lost 5 bases to trimming and J lost 4 bases, with 20 bases between them. The CDR3 sequence is 16 residues long. CDR3 nucleotide sequence: TGTGCCAGCAGCACTAAGGGGGACCATATGATCTATGGCTACACCTTC. As protein: CASSTKGDHMIYGYTF. The full variable domain, its missing parts supplied by reference TRBV11-2 and TRBJ1-2, is EAGVAQSPRYKIIEKRQSVAFWCNPISGHATLYWYQQILGQGPKLLIQFQNNGVVDDSQLPKDRFSAERLKGVDSTLKIQPAKLEDSAVYLCASSTKGDHMIYGYTFGSGTRLTVV.

The J gene is TRBJ2-7, the V gene TRBV6-2 or TRBV6-3; D is perhaps TRBD1 or TRBD2 (5 bases each). From germline, CDR1 is MNHEY and CDR2 SVGEGT. The CDR3 is 14 residues long. V gave up 4 bases and J gave up 0 bases, with 10 bases separating them. The CDR3 nucleotides are TGTGCCAGCAGTTCCGGGACGATCTCCTACGAGCAGTACTTC. Translation gives CASSSGTISYEQYF.

The chain recombines TRBV28 with TRBJ1-1; D is ambiguous. V was trimmed by 5 bases and J by 4 bases, leaving 14 bases between them. The CDR3 length is 14 residues. The germline gives CDR1 MDHEN, CDR2 SYDVKM. This CDR3 is CASSPGRTGTEAFF. The CDR3 region has the DNA TGTGCCAGCAGTCCAGGACGAACGGGCACTGAAGCTTTCTTT.

V gene TRBV19 combines with J gene TRBJ1-4; no firm D call. CDR1 and CDR2 from the germline V gene are LNHDA and SQIVND (reference sequence). Trimming removed 1 base at V and 0 bases at J, with 6 bases between. This CDR3 spans 15 amino acids. CDR3 DNA: TGTGCCAGTAGTATAGGGGCAGCAACTAATGAAAAACTGTTTTTT. It specifies CASSIGAATNEKLFF.

The V call is TRBV12-3 or TRBV12-4, the J call TRBJ2-7; 7 bases are shared with TRBD1. The junction had 2 bases not matched to a gene; V was cut back by 5 bases and J by 4 bases. The CDR3 length is 12 residues. Written as DNA, the CDR3 is TGTGCCAGCAGTAAGGGGGCATACGAGCAGTACTTC. It encodes CASSKGAYEQYF.

This clonotype was picked up one time. The V and J genes are TRBV2 and TRBJ1-5, with D unresolved. The CDR3 runs 12 residues. Germline V lookup: CDR1 SNHLY, CDR2 FYNNEI. Trimming cost V 4 bases and J 7 bases, with 8 bases left between them. The DNA for the CDR3 is TGTGCCAGCAGTGGATGGGGACAGCCCCAGCATTTT. Protein: CASSGWGQPQHF.

The CDR3 nucleotides are TGTGCCAGCAGCCCCGCCGGGCTCTATGGCTACACCTTC. It is translated as CASSPAGLYGYTF. This chain joins TRBV7-2 and TRBJ1-2; D is unclear. Trimming took 5 bases from V and 4 from J, leaving 11 bases between them. The CDR3 length is 13 residues. Germline V gene lookup returns CDR1 SGHTA and CDR2 FQGNSA.

This clonotype showed up just a few times. This chain joins TRBV6-1 and TRBJ2-1; 8 bases align to TRBD1. J gave up 8 bases and V 1 base, and 7 bases lay outside the gene matches. CDR3 length: 15 amino acids. Germline-derived CDR1 and CDR2 are MNHNS and SASEGT. The CDR3 DNA follows: TGTGCCAGCAGTGAAGGGACAGGGTCAGGCGATGAGCAGTTCTTC. The encoded protein is CASSEGTGSGDEQFF.

A few counts support this clonotype. V usage is TRBV12-3 or TRBV12-4 and J usage is TRBJ1-1; 7 bases fit TRBD1. V gave up 5 bases and J gave up 5 bases; unmatched junction bases: 11. The CDR3 is 15 residues long. CDR3: CASSLLGGRGTEAFF. In nucleotides, the CDR3 is TGTGCCAGCAGTCTACTAGGGGGCAGGGGAACTGAAGCTTTCTTT.

This clonotype appeared a single time. The V and J genes are TRBV11-2 and TRBJ1-2, with D perhaps matching TRBD1 (5 bases). The germline V gene encodes CDR1 SGHAT and CDR2 FQNNGV. V dropped 2 bases and J dropped 6 bases, with 10 bases sitting between them. The CDR3 consists of 13 residues. The CDR3 DNA is TGTGCCAGCAGCTTAAACTTCAGGGATGGCTACACCTTC. Protein product: CASSLNFRDGYTF.

The rearrangement joins TRBV28 to TRBJ1-5; weak D call: TRBD1 (5 bases). V lost 4 bases and J lost 11, with 12 bases in between. The CDR3 has 12 residues. Germline-derived CDR1 and CDR2 are MDHEN and SYDVKM. The CDR3 bases are TGTGCCAGCAGTTCCCTCCAGGGAACCCAGCATTTT. This encodes CASSSLQGTQHF.